The 15 T cell receptor beta chains below all came from one sample that was sequenced in a study of T cell responses to AZD1222 COVID-19 vaccine. Sequenced by immunoSEQ multiplex PCR; TCRdb stores in-frame clones only, minus some. The sample holds more than 85,000 clones, approximately 86% seen once. The sequenced sample was peripheral blood, obtained on day 0 of AZD1222 vaccination. These receptors were collected from an adult in good health.

V usage is TRBV19 and J usage is TRBJ2-7, with 10 bases matching TRBD1. Trimming took 8 bases from V and 3 from J; bases not matched to a gene: 4. The CDR3 loop spans 13 amino acids. Germline-derived CDR1 and CDR2 are LNHDA and SQIVND (reference sequence). CDR3 DNA sequence: TGTGCCAGTTATCGGGACAGGGGCTACGAGCAGTACTTC. Translated: CASYRDRGYEQYF.

As DNA, the CDR3 is TGTGCCAGTAGTCCCTGGACACAGGGCTCCTACGAGCAGTACTTC. This encodes CASSPWTQGSYEQYF. The chain has TRBV19 and TRBJ2-7; a weak D match, TRBD1 (6 bases). Germline CDR1 reads LNHDA; CDR2 reads SQIVND (reference sequence). V was trimmed by 5 bases and J by 0 bases, leaving 14 bases between them. The CDR3 sequence is 15 residues long.

The V and J genes are TRBV27 and TRBJ1-6; 7 nucleotides align to TRBD1. The CDR3 covers 15 residues. The germline V gene encodes CDR1 MNHEY and CDR2 SMNVEV (reference sequence). Unmatched junction bases numbered 7, after V lost 4 bases and J lost 7 bases. The CDR3 protein is CASSSIGGFNSPLHF. The CDR3 bases are TGTGCCAGCAGTTCCATAGGGGGCTTCAATTCACCCCTCCACTTT.

This chain joins TRBV18 and TRBJ2-7; 8 bases line up with TRBD2. The ends lost 0 bases at V and 6 bases at J; junction bases unmatched: 10. There are 16 residues in the CDR3. CDR1 and CDR2 (germline): KGHSH, LQKENI. The CDR3: CASSPPGRGAESEQYF. CDR3 coding DNA: TGTGCCAGCTCACCACCGGGGCGGGGGGCGGAAAGCGAGCAGTACTTC. The full variable domain, rest sourced from reference TRBV18 and TRBJ2-7, is NAGVMQNPRHLVRRRGQEARLRCSPMKGHSHVYWYRQLPEEGLKFMVYLQKENIIDESGMPKERFSAEFPKEGPSILRIQQVVRGDSAAYFCASSPPGRGAESEQYFGPGTRLTVT.

The V gene is TRBV4-1, the J gene TRBJ1-6; D may be TRBD1 (5 bases). CDR1 is MGHRA and CDR2 is YSYEKL in the germline V gene. CDR3 length equals 15 residues. The V end was cut by 0 bases, the J end by 6 bases, with 9 bases between. CDR3 sequence reads: CASSQERGSNSPLHF. The DNA of the CDR3 is TGCGCCAGCAGCCAAGAGAGGGGCAGTAATTCACCCCTCCACTTT.

The V gene is TRBV9, the J gene TRBJ2-2; 7 bases map to TRBD1. Germline V gene sequence: CDR1 SGDLS, CDR2 YYNGEE. The J segment lost 1 base and the V segment lost 3 bases, leaving 3 bases of the junction unmatched. The CDR3 loop spans 15 amino acids. Here the CDR3 reads CASSEGTENTGELFF. CDR3 DNA sequence: TGTGCCAGCAGCGAGGGGACAGAGAACACCGGGGAGCTGTTTTTT.

V gene TRBV18 combines with J gene TRBJ1-5; D perhaps matches TRBD1 (5 bases). Germline V gives CDR1 KGHSH, CDR2 LQKENI. V dropped 2 bases and J dropped 9 bases, with 17 bases sitting between them. The CDR3 length is 15 residues. CDR3 amino acids: CASSPSGKALGPQHF. DNA for the CDR3: TGTGCCAGCTCACCATCAGGGAAAGCACTAGGGCCCCAGCATTTT.

The chain recombines TRBV19 with TRBJ1-2, with 7 positions matching TRBD1. The ends lost 0 bases at V and 6 bases at J; junction bases unmatched: 7. CDR1 is LNHDA and CDR2 is SQIVND in the germline V gene (reference sequence). The length of the CDR3 is 15 residues. Written as DNA, the CDR3 is TGTGCCAGTAGTATAGATCCCGACAGGGTCAATGGCTACACCTTC. Protein product: CASSIDPDRVNGYTF.

The gene calls are TRBV6-1 and TRBJ2-6; D is undetermined. V was trimmed by 4 bases and J by 0 bases, leaving 10 bases between them. The CDR3 covers 16 residues. CDR1 and CDR2 from the germline V gene are MNHNS and SASEGT. In DNA, the CDR3 is TGTGCCAGCAGTGCCGATCGATTCTCTGGGGCCAACGTCCTGACTTTC. Its protein product is CASSADRFSGANVLTF.

This clone was recorded once. The gene calls are TRBV2 and TRBJ2-1, with 11 positions matching TRBD2. The germline gives CDR1 SNHLY, CDR2 FYNNEI. Trimming cost V 8 bases and J 4 bases; bases outside gene matches: 7. The CDR3 is made up of 15 amino acids. CDR3 DNA sequence: TGTGCCAGCGGACAGGGACTAGCGGATTACAATGAGCAGTTCTTC. This translates into CASGQGLADYNEQFF.

The rearrangement links TRBV5-4 to TRBJ2-1; D call uncertain. The germline V gene has CDR1 SGHNT and CDR2 YYREEE (reference sequence). The CDR3 runs to 13 residues. Trimming took off 1 base at V and 8 bases at J, with 10 bases between the two ends. The chain's CDR3 is CASSLSLEDEQFF. In DNA, the CDR3 is TGTGCCAGCAGCTTGAGCCTTGAGGATGAGCAGTTCTTC.

The V gene is TRBV11-3, the J gene TRBJ2-7; D is ambiguous. The germline V gene encodes CDR1 SGHNT and CDR2 YENEEA. Trimming removed 4 bases at V and 2 bases at J, with 9 bases between. The CDR3 is made up of 13 amino acids. CDR3 in DNA: TGTGCCAGCAGCTCAGTCAGAACCTACGAGCAGTACTTC. Translated: CASSSVRTYEQYF. The full variable domain, completed using reference TRBV11-3 and TRBJ2-7, is EAGVVQSPRYKIIEKKQPVAFWCNPISGHNTLYWYLQNLGQGPELLIRYENEEAVDDSQLPKDRFSAERLKGVDSTLKIQPAELGDSAVYLCASSSVRTYEQYFGPGTRLTVT.

The rearrangement uses TRBV24-1 and TRBJ2-5, with 12 nucleotides matching TRBD1. V gave up 4 bases and J gave up 5 bases; unmatched junction bases: 7. Germline-derived CDR1 and CDR2 are KGHDR and SFDVKD. The CDR3 has 16 residues. CDR3 sequence: CATSDPGTGGSETQYF. CDR3 DNA: TGTGCCACCAGTGACCCGGGGACAGGGGGCTCTGAGACCCAGTACTTC.

The gene calls are TRBV24-1 and TRBJ1-5; D unresolved. The CDR3 runs 15 residues. Trimming stripped 4 bases from V and 6 bases from J, with 15 bases between. Looked up from germline, CDR1 is KGHDR and CDR2 is SFDVKD. CDR3 loop: CATSDSLGIGQPQHF. The CDR3, as DNA: TGTGCCACCAGTGACTCATTAGGTATTGGTCAGCCCCAGCATTTT.

By share, this clone ranks as medium-sized. The rearrangement joins TRBV10-3 to TRBJ1-1; D possibly corresponds to TRBD1 (5 bases). Germline V gene lookup returns CDR1 ENHRY and CDR2 SYGVKD. Between the trimmed V and J ends, which lost 0 bases and 1 base, there was a span of 12 bases. The length of the CDR3 is 16 residues. CDR3 sequence: CAISESRGITNTEAFF. Here the CDR3 DNA reads TGTGCCATCAGTGAGTCCCGGGGGATAACGAACACTGAAGCTTTCTTT.